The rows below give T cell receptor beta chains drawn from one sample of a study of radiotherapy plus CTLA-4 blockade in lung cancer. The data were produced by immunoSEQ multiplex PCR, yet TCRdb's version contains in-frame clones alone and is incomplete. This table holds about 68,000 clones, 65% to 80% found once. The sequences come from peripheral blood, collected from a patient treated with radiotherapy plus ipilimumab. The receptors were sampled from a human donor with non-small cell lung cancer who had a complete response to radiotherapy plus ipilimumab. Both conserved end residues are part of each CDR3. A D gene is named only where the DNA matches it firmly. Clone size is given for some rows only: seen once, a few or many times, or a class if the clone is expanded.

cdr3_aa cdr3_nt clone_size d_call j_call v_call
CASSSTGYEQYF TGTGCCAGCAGCTCCACAGGATACGAGCAGTACTTC NA NA TRBJ2-7 TRBV11-3
CASSPHPGAGELFF TGTGCCAGCAGCCCTCATCCCGGGGCCGGGGAGCTGTTTTTT NA NA TRBJ2-2 TRBV9
CASADDSSYNEQFF TGCGCCAGCGCGGACGATAGCTCCTACAATGAGCAGTTCTTC NA NA TRBJ2-1 TRBV10-1
CASSLARGHLRELWYNEQFF TGTGCCAGCAGCTTAGCGCGAGGACACCTGCGGGAGCTCTGGTACAATGAGCAGTTCTTC NA TRBD2 TRBJ2-1 TRBV7-8
CASSQGGLSYQPQHF TGCGCCAGCAGCCAAGGGGGACTATCCTATCAGCCCCAGCATTTT NA NA TRBJ1-5 TRBV4-1
CASSEGWGMNTEAFF TGTGCCAGCAGTGAAGGATGGGGGATGAACACTGAAGCTTTCTTT NA NA TRBJ1-1 TRBV6-1
CASRGQGAGEKLFF TGTGCCAGCAGGGGACAGGGGGCAGGTGAAAAACTGTTTTTT once TRBD1 TRBJ1-4 TRBV27
CASSSRDGSYNEQFF TGTGCCAGCTCTTCCCGGGACGGGAGTTACAATGAGCAGTTCTTC NA NA TRBJ2-1 TRBV6-1
CASSTGGWQPQHF TGTGCCAGCAGTACGGGGGGCTGGCAGCCCCAGCATTTT NA NA TRBJ1-5 TRBV6-5
CASNQGGGPNNEQFF TGCGCCAGCAATCAAGGAGGGGGCCCGAACAATGAGCAGTTCTTC NA NA TRBJ2-1 TRBV10-1
CASSLDQGRSNYGYTF TGTGCCAGCAGCTTAGACCAGGGTAGGTCTAACTATGGCTACACCTTC NA NA TRBJ1-2 TRBV11-3
CASSLQGGPYNEQFF TGTGCCAGCAGCTTACAGGGGGGCCCCTACAATGAGCAGTTCTTC once TRBD1 TRBJ2-1 TRBV5-5
CAWSVTDTQYF TGTGCCTGGAGTGTAACAGATACGCAGTATTTT NA NA TRBJ2-3 TRBV30
CASSSAGLGDQPQHF TGTGCCAGCAGTTCGGCGGGGCTCGGGGATCAGCCCCAGCATTTT once NA TRBJ1-5 TRBV11-2
CATSREGANQPQHF TGTGCCACCAGCAGAGAAGGGGCCAATCAGCCCCAGCATTTT once NA TRBJ1-5 TRBV15
CASSLYPQGVNEQYF TGTGCCAGCAGCTTATACCCACAGGGGGTTAACGAGCAGTACTTC NA TRBD1 TRBJ2-7 TRBV7-6
CASSASRDRAYEQYF TGTGCCAGCAGCGCTTCCCGGGACAGGGCCTACGAGCAGTACTTC NA TRBD1 TRBJ2-7 TRBV2
CASSRAAGQETQYF TGTGCTAGCAGCCGGGCGGCAGGTCAAGAGACCCAGTACTTC NA NA TRBJ2-5 TRBV7-7
CASSQDPGSSYEQYF TGCGCCAGCAGCCAAGACCCAGGGAGCTCCTACGAGCAGTACTTC NA NA TRBJ2-7 TRBV4-1
CAISESRVGGELFF TGTGCCATCAGTGAGTCCAGGGTTGGCGGGGAGCTGTTTTTT NA NA TRBJ2-2 TRBV10-3
CASSPGQRGENEQFF TGTGCCAGCAGCCCAGGTCAGCGGGGGGAAAATGAGCAGTTCTTC NA TRBD2 TRBJ2-1 TRBV7-8
CASSLDRGNTGELFF TGTGCCAGCAGCTTAGACAGGGGGAACACCGGGGAGCTGTTTTTT few TRBD1 TRBJ2-2 TRBV7-6
CASSLGGRSYNEQFF TGTGCCAGCAGCTTAGGCGGGAGGTCCTACAATGAGCAGTTCTTC NA TRBD2 TRBJ2-1 TRBV7-9